These T cell receptor beta chains were read from a single sample in a study of Graves' ophthalmopathy and Graves' hyperthyroidism. TCRdb reprocessed the multiplex PCR reads with MiXCR, giving one entry per CDR3 protein. The sample carries about 740,000 distinct CDR3 sequences, around 40% recorded once. Specimen: peripheral blood. These receptor sequences come from an adult man with Graves' ophthalmopathy. The CDR3 runs from the conserved cysteine through the conserved F or W. Fields, in order: D gene, J gene, clone size, V gene, CDR3 DNA, CDR3 protein. D genes are given only for firm matches. Some rows have no size entry. The others give once, few or many, or a class for an expanded clone.

TRBD1,TRBJ1-2,.,TRBV28,TGTGCCAGCAGTGATGGTCGAACAGGGGGCTGGGGCTACACCTTC,CASSDGRTGGWGYTF
.,TRBJ1-6,.,TRBV7-2,TGTGCCAGCAGCCCGAAGGTCAGCAACAATTCACCCCTCCACTTT,CASSPKVSNNSPLHF
.,TRBJ1-5,.,TRBV6-1,TGTGCCAGCGGTACTCTGGGGCAGATCAATCAGCCCCAGCATTTT,CASGTLGQINQPQHF
.,TRBJ2-5,.,TRBV20-1,TGCAGTGCTAGAGATGCGGCAGGGGGGATGGAGACCCAGTACTTC,CSARDAAGGMETQYF
.,TRBJ2-2,.,TRBV4-1,TGCGCCAGCAGCCTATCACAGGGTTGGCTGTTTTTT,CASSLSQGWLFF
.,TRBJ1-5,.,TRBV11-2,TGTGCCAGCAGCTTAACTTCAGGGGCCGGTCAGCCCCAGCATTTT,CASSLTSGAGQPQHF
TRBD1,TRBJ2-5,.,TRBV19,TGTGCCAGTAGTATCGACAGGGGGGTTCAAGAGACCCAGTACTTC,CASSIDRGVQETQYF
TRBD1,TRBJ1-1,.,TRBV7-9,TGTGCCAGCAGCTTCGCCTTCAGTACAGGGGACACTGAAGCTTTCTTT,CASSFAFSTGDTEAFF
.,TRBJ1-1,.,TRBV7-8,TGTGCCAGCGTCTTAGGGGGTTACACTGAAGCTTTCTTT,CASVLGGYTEAFF
.,TRBJ2-5,many,TRBV7-7,TGTGCTAGCAGCCCCACACTAGGGTACGGAGAGACCCAGTACTTC,CASSPTLGYGETQYF
.,TRBJ2-5,few,TRBV7-3,TGTGCCAGCAGCCCCTATGTTGGCCGAGAGACCCAGTACTTC,CASSPYVGRETQYF
.,TRBJ1-1,.,TRBV7-9,TGTGCCAGCAGCTTGGGGAGGTTCCCTGAAGCTTTCTTT,CASSLGRFPEAFF
TRBD1,TRBJ1-1,.,TRBV16,TGTGCCAGCAGCCAATCTGCAGGGGGCGGCACTGAAGCTTTCTTT,CASSQSAGGGTEAFF
TRBD1,TRBJ1-3,many,TRBV29-1,TGCAGCGTTGATGTTGGGACAGGGACTGGAAACACCATATATTTT,CSVDVGTGTGNTIYF
TRBD2,TRBJ2-2,.,TRBV3-1,TGTGCCACCGGGACTAGCGGGGAGCTGTTTTTT,CATGTSGELFF
.,TRBJ1-5,.,TRBV10-3,TGTGCCATCAGCCGCTCAGGGGATCAGCCCCAGCATTTT,CAISRSGDQPQHF
TRBD1,TRBJ2-2,.,TRBV19,TGTGCCAGTAGTTTCAGACAGGGGGCGATCACCGGGGAGCTGTTTTTT,CASSFRQGAITGELFF
TRBD1,TRBJ2-5,many,TRBV7-8,TGTGCCAGCAGCTTCGGGACAGGGGGAGGAGAGACCCAGTACTTC,CASSFGTGGGETQYF
TRBD2,TRBJ2-7,.,TRBV19,TGTGCCAGTAGTATCCGGGGGACTAACAACTACGAGCAGTACTTC,CASSIRGTNNYEQYF
TRBD1,TRBJ1-6,.,TRBV25-1,TGTGCCAGCAGACTTGGACAGGCAAATTCACCCCTCCACTTT,CASRLGQANSPLHF
.,TRBJ2-3,.,TRBV6-6,TGTGCCACCAGTGATGGGGCGCGCGGCACAGATACGCAGTATTTT,CATSDGARGTDTQYF
.,TRBJ2-6,large,TRBV7-9,TGTGCCAGCAGCCCGAGGTACTCTGGGGCCAACGTCCTGACTTTC,CASSPRYSGANVLTF
.,TRBJ2-2,.,TRBV20-1,TGCAGTGCTAGTCCCACAGGGACCGACGCCGGGGAGCTGTTTTTT,CSASPTGTDAGELFF
TRBD1,TRBJ2-7,few,TRBV6-5,TGTGCCAACAGTCGTGGCCGTTGGGACAGACCTACCGAGCAGTACTTC,CANSRGRWDRPTEQYF
.,TRBJ1-5,few,TRBV2,TGTGCCAGCAGTTCGGCCGGGGGCGGTCAGCCCCAGCATTTT,CASSSAGGGQPQHF
.,TRBJ1-2,few,TRBV28,TGTGCCAGCAGTCAAAAGGGCGTCTATGGCTACACCTTC,CASSQKGVYGYTF
TRBD1,TRBJ2-2,.,TRBV7-6,TGTGCCAGCAGCTTAGGGACAGGGTACGCCGGGGAGCTGTTTTTT,CASSLGTGYAGELFF
TRBD2,TRBJ2-7,.,TRBV19,TGTGCCAGTAGTATAGGCGGGAGGAGCTACGAGCAGTACTTC,CASSIGGRSYEQYF
TRBD1,TRBJ2-7,.,TRBV4-2,TGTGCCAGCAGCCAAGAAGAGGGGGCCTCCTACGAGCAGTACTTC,CASSQEEGASYEQYF
TRBD1,TRBJ1-3,.,TRBV7-9,TGTGCCAGCAGCTTATGGACAGGGGCGCAGGGAAACACCATATATTTT,CASSLWTGAQGNTIYF
TRBD1,TRBJ2-7,few,TRBV28,TGTGCCAGCAGTGAGACAGGGGGCGCGTTGGACGAGCAGTACTTC,CASSETGGALDEQYF
.,TRBJ1-5,many,TRBV7-6,TGTGCCAGCAGCTTATCCCCAGGGACCAATCAGCCCCAGCATTTT,CASSLSPGTNQPQHF
.,TRBJ1-3,few,TRBV2,TGTGCCAGCAGTGGTTGGGGCTCCTCTGGAAACACCATATATTTT,CASSGWGSSGNTIYF
TRBD1,TRBJ1-2,.,TRBV15,TGTGCCTGGACCCGGGGACAGGGTGATGGCTACACCTTC,CAWTRGQGDGYTF
.,TRBJ1-5,.,TRBV24-1,TGTGCCAGCAGTGGTTGGGGCGGTCAGCCCCAGCATTTT,CASSGWGGQPQHF
TRBD1,TRBJ2-7,.,TRBV6-1,TGTGCCAGCAGTCCGACAGGGGTATGGCAGTACTTC,CASSPTGVWQYF
TRBD2,TRBJ2-2,.,TRBV16,TGTGCCAGCAGCCAACCGGGACTAGCCGTAAACACCGGGGAGCTGTTTTTT,CASSQPGLAVNTGELFF
TRBD1,TRBJ2-5,many,TRBV2,TGTGCCAGCAGCCAGGACAGGTTACAAGAGACCCAGTACTTC,CASSQDRLQETQYF
.,TRBJ2-2,.,TRBV2,TGTGCCACCCACCGTTCGGCTAGCTTAATAGCCGGGGAGCTGTTTTTT,CATHRSASLIAGELFF
.,TRBJ2-5,.,TRBV25-1,TGTGCCAGCAGATCAACCGACAAAGAGACCCAGTACTTC,CASRSTDKETQYF
TRBD2,TRBJ2-7,.,TRBV5-1,TGCGCCAGCAGCAAGACTAGCGGGATTGGGAACGAGCAGTACTTC,CASSKTSGIGNEQYF
TRBD2,TRBJ2-2,.,TRBV14,TGTGCCAGCAGCCAATCAACAGCGGGGGTACGGCGCACCGGGGAGCTGTTTTTT,CASSQSTAGVRRTGELFF
.,TRBJ2-5,.,TRBV7-2,TGTGCCAGCAGCTACCCACTTCATCGCCGAGTATCGGAGACCCAGTACTTC,CASSYPLHRRVSETQYF
.,TRBJ1-6,.,TRBV19,TGTGCCAGTAGTATAGCTTCAGGGGTGAATTCACCCCTCCACTTT,CASSIASGVNSPLHF
.,TRBJ1-2,.,TRBV6-5,TGTGCCAGCAGTTACGACCGCAGGGGTAACTATGGCTACACCTTC,CASSYDRRGNYGYTF
.,TRBJ1-2,.,TRBV25-1,TGTGCTAGACTAGGGGACTATGGCTACACCTTC,CARLGDYGYTF
.,TRBJ2-2,.,TRBV2,TGTGCCAGCAGTGAACCCAGAATTAACACCGGGGAGCTGTTTTTT,CASSEPRINTGELFF